This T cell receptor (beta chain) comes out of a study of identical twins. The donor group consisted entirely of healthy Caucasians. Whole-study findings and limits: Within cord blood, abundant beta clonotypes carried fewer insertions, but memory repertoires showed no such trend. Model-predicted out-of-frame TCR alpha sharing fell below observed values in monozygotic twins.

Comment on this clonotype: Its cognate antigen is unknown.

CDR3 size: 13 residues. The trim removed 4 bases at V and 8 bases at J, leaving 3 bases unmatched. Germline values: CDR1 LNHDA, CDR2 SQIVND (reference sequence). In TCRdb, the 5' RACE reads were re-called with MiXCR into one record per CDR3 protein. This sample has about 220,000 distinct CDR3 sequences; roughly a tenth occur once, and the top ten carry just over 5%. The specimen was memory (CD45RO+) T cells sorted from blood. The TCR sequence derives from a woman between 18 and 30 years old in good health. The chain uses TRBV19 and TRBJ1-5, with 9 positions matching TRBD1. CDR3: CASSRDRVKPQHF. Written as DNA, the CDR3 is TGTGCCAGTAGTAGGGACAGGGTGAAGCCCCAGCATTTT.